This T cell receptor (beta chain) was recorded in a study of brain T cells in children with intractable seizures. CDR3 length: 15 amino acids. TCRdb keeps only in-frame clones here, not all; method: immunoSEQ multiplex PCR. Of under 150,000 clones listed, around 94% were seen once; the top ten hold around 4.1%. Specimen: peripheral blood, collected at surgery. The sequence derives from a boy under three years old with hemimegalencephaly and intractable seizures. The chain is built from TRBV21-1 and TRBJ2-7; TRBD1 is the table's D call, not checked against the DNA. TRBV21-1 is tagged as a pseudogene. CDR3 in DNA: TGTGCCAGCAGCCGCGACAGAGACAGCTCCTACGAGCAGTACTTC. As protein: CASSRDRDSSYEQYF.